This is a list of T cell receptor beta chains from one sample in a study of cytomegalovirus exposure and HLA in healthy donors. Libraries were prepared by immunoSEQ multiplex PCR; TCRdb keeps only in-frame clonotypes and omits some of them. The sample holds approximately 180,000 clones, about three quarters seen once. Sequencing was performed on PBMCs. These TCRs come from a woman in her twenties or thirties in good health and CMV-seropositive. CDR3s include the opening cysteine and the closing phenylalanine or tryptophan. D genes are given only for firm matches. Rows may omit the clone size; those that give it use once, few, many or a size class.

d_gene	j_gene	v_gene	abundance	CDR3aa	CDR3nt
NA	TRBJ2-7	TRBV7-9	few	CASSPSLQQGYYEQYF	TGTGCCAGCAGCCCCTCACTTCAACAGGGATACTACGAGCAGTACTTC
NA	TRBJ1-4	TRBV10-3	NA	CAIRKTENEKLFF	TGTGCCATCAGGAAGACGGAGAATGAAAAACTGTTTTTT
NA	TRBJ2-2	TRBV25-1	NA	CASSGAVTGELFF	TGTGCCAGCAGTGGAGCGGTCACCGGGGAGCTGTTTTTT
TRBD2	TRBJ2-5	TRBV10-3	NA	CAVSPAGVLETQYF	TGTGCCGTCTCTCCGGCGGGAGTCCTTGAGACCCAGTACTTC
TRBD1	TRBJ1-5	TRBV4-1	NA	CASSQGVGGQGGVDQPQHF	TGCGCCAGCAGCCAAGGGGTTGGAGGACAGGGAGGAGTTGATCAGCCCCAGCATTTT
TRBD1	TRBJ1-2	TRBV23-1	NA	CASSQRVDRDYGYTF	TGCGCCAGCAGTCAAAGGGTGGACAGGGACTATGGCTACACCTTC
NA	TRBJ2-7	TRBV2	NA	CATRLERNSYEQYF	TGTGCCACAAGGCTCGAGCGGAACTCCTACGAGCAGTACTTC
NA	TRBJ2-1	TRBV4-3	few	CASSQATGEDEQFF	TGCGCCAGCAGCCAAGCTACGGGGGAGGATGAGCAGTTCTTC
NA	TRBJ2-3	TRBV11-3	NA	CASSLAGSNTDTQYF	TGTGCCAGCAGCTTAGCGGGATCGAACACAGATACGCAGTATTTT
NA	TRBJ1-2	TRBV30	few	CAWRGTGITLYGYTF	TGTGCCTGGAGAGGTACAGGCATAACCCTCTATGGCTACACCTTC
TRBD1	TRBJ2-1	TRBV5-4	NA	CASSGGQGAYNEQFF	TGTGCCAGCAGCGGGGGACAGGGGGCCTACAATGAGCAGTTCTTC
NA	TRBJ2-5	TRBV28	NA	CASSPAGSGLAKTQYF	TGTGCCAGCAGTCCCGCGGGGTCAGGGCTGGCCAAGACCCAGTACTTC
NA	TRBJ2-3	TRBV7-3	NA	CASSQTSRRGTDTQYF	TGTGCCAGCAGCCAAACTAGCAGAAGGGGCACAGATACGCAGTATTTT
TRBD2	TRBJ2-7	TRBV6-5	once	CASSYLTSGNSYEQYF	TGTGCCAGCAGTTATTTGACTAGCGGTAACTCCTACGAGCAGTACTTC
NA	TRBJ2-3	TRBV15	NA	CATSRGGGTDTQYF	TGTGCCACCAGCAGAGGGGGGGGCACAGATACGCAGTATTTT
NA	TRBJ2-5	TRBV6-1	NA	CASSESTEFEETQYF	TGTGCCAGCAGTGAATCTACAGAGTTCGAAGAGACCCAGTACTTC
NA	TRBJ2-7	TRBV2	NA	CASSGVEGARYEQYF	TGTGCCAGCAGTGGAGTGGAGGGGGCGCGCTACGAGCAGTACTTC